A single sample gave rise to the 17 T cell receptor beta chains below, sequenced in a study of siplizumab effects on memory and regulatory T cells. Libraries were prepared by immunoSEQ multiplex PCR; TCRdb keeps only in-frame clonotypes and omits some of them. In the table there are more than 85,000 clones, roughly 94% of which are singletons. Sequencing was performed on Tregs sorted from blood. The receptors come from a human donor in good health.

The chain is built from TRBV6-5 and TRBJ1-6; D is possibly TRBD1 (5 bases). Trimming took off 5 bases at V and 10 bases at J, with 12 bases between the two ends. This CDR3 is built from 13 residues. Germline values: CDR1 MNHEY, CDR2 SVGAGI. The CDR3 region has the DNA TGTGCCAGCAGTAGCCCGGGGGAATCACCCCTCCACTTT. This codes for CASSSPGESPLHF.

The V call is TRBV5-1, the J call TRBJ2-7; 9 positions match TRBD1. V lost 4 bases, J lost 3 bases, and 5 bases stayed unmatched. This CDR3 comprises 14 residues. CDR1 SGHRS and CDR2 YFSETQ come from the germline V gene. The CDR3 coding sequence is TGCGCCAGCAGCCCCGGACAGGGGAACTACGAGCAGTACTTC. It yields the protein CASSPGQGNYEQYF.

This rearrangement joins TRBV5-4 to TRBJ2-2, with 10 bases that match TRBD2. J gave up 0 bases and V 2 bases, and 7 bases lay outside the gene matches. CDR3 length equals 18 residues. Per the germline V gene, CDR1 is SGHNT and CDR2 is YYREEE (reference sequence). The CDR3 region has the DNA TGTGCCAGCAGCTTCGACTTAGCGGGGGGCACGAACACCGGGGAGCTGTTTTTT. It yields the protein CASSFDLAGGTNTGELFF.

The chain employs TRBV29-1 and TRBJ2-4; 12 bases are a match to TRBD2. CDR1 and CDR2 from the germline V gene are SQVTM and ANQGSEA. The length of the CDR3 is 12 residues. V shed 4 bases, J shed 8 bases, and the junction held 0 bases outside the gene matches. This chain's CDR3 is CSVGLAGDIQYF. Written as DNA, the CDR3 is TGCAGCGTTGGACTAGCGGGGGACATTCAGTACTTC.

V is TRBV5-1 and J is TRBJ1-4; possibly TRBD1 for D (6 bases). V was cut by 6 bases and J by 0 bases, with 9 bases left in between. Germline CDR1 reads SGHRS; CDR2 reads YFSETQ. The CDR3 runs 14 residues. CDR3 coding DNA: TGCGCCAGCACCCCAGGGGCAACTAATGAAAAACTGTTTTTT. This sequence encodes CASTPGATNEKLFF.

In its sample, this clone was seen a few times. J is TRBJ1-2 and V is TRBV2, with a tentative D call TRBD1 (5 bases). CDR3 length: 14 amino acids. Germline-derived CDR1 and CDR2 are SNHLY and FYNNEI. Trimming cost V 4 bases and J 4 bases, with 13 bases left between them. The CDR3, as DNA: TGTGCCAGCAGTGGAGGGGATTCTCTCTATGGCTACACCTTC. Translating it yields CASSGGDSLYGYTF.

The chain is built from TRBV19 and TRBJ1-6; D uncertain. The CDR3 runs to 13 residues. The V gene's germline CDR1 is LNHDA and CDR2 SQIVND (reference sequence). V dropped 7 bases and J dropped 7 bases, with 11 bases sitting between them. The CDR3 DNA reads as TGTGCCAGTAATCCGGACGTAAATTCACCCCTCCACTTT. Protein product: CASNPDVNSPLHF.

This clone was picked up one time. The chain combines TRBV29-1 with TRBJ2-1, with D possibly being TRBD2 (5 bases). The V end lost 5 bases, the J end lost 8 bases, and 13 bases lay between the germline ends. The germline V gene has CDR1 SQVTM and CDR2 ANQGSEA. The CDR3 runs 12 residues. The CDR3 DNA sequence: TGCAGCGTTAATCGGGATTGGCATGAGCAGTTCTTC. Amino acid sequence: CSVNRDWHEQFF.

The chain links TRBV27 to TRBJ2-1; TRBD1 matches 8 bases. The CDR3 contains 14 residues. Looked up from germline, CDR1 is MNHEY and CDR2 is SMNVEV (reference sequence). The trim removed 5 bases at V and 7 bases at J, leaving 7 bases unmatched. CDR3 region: CASSPLDRVNEQFF. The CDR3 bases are TGTGCCAGCAGTCCCTTGGACAGGGTGAATGAGCAGTTCTTC.

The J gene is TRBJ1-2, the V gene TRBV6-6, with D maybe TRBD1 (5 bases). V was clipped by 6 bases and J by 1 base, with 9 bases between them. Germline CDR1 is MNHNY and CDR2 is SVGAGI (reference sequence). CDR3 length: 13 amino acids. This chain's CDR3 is CASSRQINYGYTF. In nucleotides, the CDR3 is TGTGCCAGCAGCAGACAGATTAACTATGGCTACACCTTC.

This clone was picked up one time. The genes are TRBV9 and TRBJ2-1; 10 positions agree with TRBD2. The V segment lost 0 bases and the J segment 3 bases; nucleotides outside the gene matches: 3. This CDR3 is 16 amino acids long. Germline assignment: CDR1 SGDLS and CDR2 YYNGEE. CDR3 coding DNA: TGTGCCAGCAGCGTAGGGACTAGCGGCTACTACAATGAGCAGTTCTTC. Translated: CASSVGTSGYYNEQFF.

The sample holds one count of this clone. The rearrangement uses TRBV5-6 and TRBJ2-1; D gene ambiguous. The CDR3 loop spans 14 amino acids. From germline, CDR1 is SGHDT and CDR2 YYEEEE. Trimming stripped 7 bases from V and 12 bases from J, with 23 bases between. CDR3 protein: CASLEAGRPYRQFF. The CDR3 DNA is TGTGCCAGCCTGGAAGCCGGTAGGCCGTATCGGCAGTTCTTC. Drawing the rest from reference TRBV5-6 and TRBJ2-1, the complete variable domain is DAGVTQSPTHLIKTRGQQVTLRCSPKSGHDTVSWYQQALGQGPQFIFQYYEEEERQRGNFPDRFSGHQFPNYSSELNVNALLLGDSALYLCASLEAGRPYRQFFGPGTRLTVL.

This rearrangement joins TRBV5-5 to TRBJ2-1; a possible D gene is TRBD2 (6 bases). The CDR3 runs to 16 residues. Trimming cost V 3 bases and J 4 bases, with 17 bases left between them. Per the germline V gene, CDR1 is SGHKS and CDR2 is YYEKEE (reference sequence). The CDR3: CASSWGDFGVYNEQFF. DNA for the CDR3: TGTGCCAGCAGCTGGGGGGATTTCGGAGTGTACAATGAGCAGTTCTTC.

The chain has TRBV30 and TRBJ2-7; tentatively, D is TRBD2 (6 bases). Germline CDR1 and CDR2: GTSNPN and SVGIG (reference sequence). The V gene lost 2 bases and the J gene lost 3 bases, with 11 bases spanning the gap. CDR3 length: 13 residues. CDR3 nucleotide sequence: TGTGCCTGGAGTTCCGGGAGTAACTACGAGCAGTACTTC. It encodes CAWSSGSNYEQYF.

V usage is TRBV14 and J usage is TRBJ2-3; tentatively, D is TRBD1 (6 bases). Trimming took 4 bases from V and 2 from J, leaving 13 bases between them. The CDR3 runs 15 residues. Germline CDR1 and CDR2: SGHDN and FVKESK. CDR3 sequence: CASSPDRGFTDTQYF. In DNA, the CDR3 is TGTGCCAGCAGCCCGGACAGAGGATTCACAGATACGCAGTATTTT.

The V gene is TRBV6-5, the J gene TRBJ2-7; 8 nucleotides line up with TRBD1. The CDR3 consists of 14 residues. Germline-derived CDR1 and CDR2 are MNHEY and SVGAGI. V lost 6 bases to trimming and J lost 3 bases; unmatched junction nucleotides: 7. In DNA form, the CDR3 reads TGTGCCAGCAGAAAGGGACAGGACAACTACGAGCAGTACTTC. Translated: CASRKGQDNYEQYF.

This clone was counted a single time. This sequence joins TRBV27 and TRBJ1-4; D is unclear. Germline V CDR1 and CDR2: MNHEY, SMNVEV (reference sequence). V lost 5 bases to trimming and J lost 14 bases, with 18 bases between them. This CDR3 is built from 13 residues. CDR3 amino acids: CASSQLGSRILFF. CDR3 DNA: TGTGCCAGCAGTCAGTTAGGCTCTAGGATCCTGTTTTTT. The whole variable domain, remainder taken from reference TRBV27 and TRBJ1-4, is EAQVTQNPRYLITVTGKKLTVTCSQNMNHEYMSWYRQDPGLGLRQIYYSMNVEVTDKGDVPEGYKVSRKEKRNFPLILESPSPNQTSLYFCASSQLGSRILFFGSGTQLSVL.